The 27 T cell receptor beta chains below come from one sample, sequenced in a study of T cells in Graves' hyperthyroidism and ophthalmopathy. TCR beta CDR3 sequences were amplified from RNA transcripts. The HTBI primer set drove a first-round RT-PCR of the TCR CDR3. MiXCR, run by TCRdb on the multiplex PCR reads, gives a single entry per CDR3 protein. The sample has 690,000 or so distinct CDR3 sequences, roughly a sixth seen once. Sequenced: blood. The receptors derive from a woman between 45 and 60 years old with Graves' hyperthyroidism that later progressed to Graves' ophthalmopathy.

This clonotype was observed at least ten times. The DNA of the CDR3 is TGCGCCAGCTTTCCGGGACTAAGCCAATATACGCAGTATTTT. Its translation is CASFPGLSQYTQYF. This chain joins TRBV5-1 and TRBJ2-3; TRBD2 aligns across 7 bases. Germline CDR1 reads SGHRS; CDR2 reads YFSETQ. This CDR3 has 14 amino acids. Trimming removed 7 bases from V and 7 bases from J; junction bases left unmatched: 12.

As for this clonotype: The junction departs from germline at one end; a sequencing error may be responsible. This rearrangement joins TRBV27 to TRBJ2-3; D is unclear. This CDR3 comprises 13 residues. Germline V gene data show CDR1 as MNHEY and CDR2 as SMNVEV (reference sequence). CDR3 sequence: CASTSVGTDTRYF. CDR3 in DNA: TGTGCCAGCACCAGCGTTGGCACAGATACGCGGTATTTT.

Many counts were recorded for this clonotype. V is TRBV2 and J is TRBJ1-1; D gene unclear. Looked up from germline, CDR1 is SNHLY and CDR2 is FYNNEI. The CDR3 consists of 13 residues. The V end lost 2 bases, the J end lost 3 bases, and 7 bases lay between the germline ends. The CDR3 coding sequence is TGTGCCAGCAGTGAACCAGCGGACACTGAAGCTTTCTTT. Protein: CASSEPADTEAFF.

This clonotype appeared many times. This chain joins TRBV7-2 and TRBJ2-5; 7 bases align to TRBD2. This CDR3 has 14 amino acids. Germline values: CDR1 SGHTA, CDR2 FQGNSA. V dropped 6 bases and J dropped 5; count of bases not matched to a gene: 9. CDR3 DNA: TGTGCCAGCAGAGGGATTGTCGGGGGGGAGACCCAGTACTTC. It specifies CASRGIVGGETQYF. Supplemented by reference TRBV7-2 and TRBJ2-5, the full variable domain reads GAGVSQSPSNKVTEKGKDVELRCDPISGHTALYWYRQSLGQGLEFLIYFQGNSAPDKSGLPSDRFSAERTGGSVSTLTIQRTQQEDSAVYLCASRGIVGGETQYFGPGTRLLVL.

V usage is TRBV6-5 and J usage is TRBJ1-1; D might be TRBD1 (6 bases). This CDR3 region has 14 residues. The V and J ends lost 2 bases and 5 bases respectively, with 12 bases between them. Germline-derived CDR1 and CDR2 are MNHEY and SVGAGI. The DNA of the CDR3 is TGTGCCAGCAGTTACGCAGGGGCCACGACTGAAGCTTTCTTT. It yields the protein CASSYAGATTEAFF.

This clonotype was detected a few times. The CDR3 loop reads CASSYERVSNQPQHF. The CDR3 coding sequence is TGTGCCAGCAGTTATGAGAGGGTCAGCAATCAGCCCCAGCATTTT. The gene calls are TRBV6-2 or TRBV6-3 and TRBJ1-5, with D uncertain. Germline V lookup: CDR1 MNHEY, CDR2 SVGEGT. The V gene lost 3 bases and the J gene lost 1 base, with 10 bases spanning the gap. CDR3 length: 15 amino acids.

The chain couples TRBV14 to TRBJ1-1, with D possibly TRBD1 on 6 matching bases. The length of the CDR3 is 15 residues. Trimming removed 4 bases from V and 4 bases from J, with 16 bases in between. Germline CDR1 and CDR2: SGHDN and FVKESK. CDR3 DNA sequence: TGTGCCAGCAGCCCCTTACAGGGTGGCAGCACTGAAGCTTTCTTT. This codes for CASSPLQGGSTEAFF.

The sample holds many counts of this clonotype. The chain links TRBV3-1 to TRBJ1-5; D unclear. V was trimmed by 1 base and J by 7 bases, leaving 11 bases between them. Germline CDR1 is LGHDT and CDR2 is YNNKEL (reference sequence). The CDR3 has 14 residues. The CDR3 DNA is TGTGCCAGCAGCCAAGCAGGCGGGCTGCAGCCCCAGCATTTT. Protein: CASSQAGGLQPQHF.

This chain links TRBV29-1 with TRBJ2-5, with a possible D match to TRBD1 (5 bases). The ends were cut back, 1 base at V and 3 bases at J, with 12 bases in the middle. In germline, CDR1 is SQVTM, CDR2 ANQGSEA. The CDR3 consists of 14 residues. The CDR3 DNA reads as TGCAGCGTTGAAGGATCAGGGTGGGAAGAGACCCAGTACTTC. Amino acids: CSVEGSGWEETQYF.

The chain combines TRBV7-9 with TRBJ1-6, with D uncertain. V was trimmed by 2 bases and J by 9 bases, leaving 17 bases between them. This CDR3 comprises 16 residues. Germline CDR1 and CDR2: SEHNR and FQNEAQ (reference sequence). CDR3 DNA: TGTGCCAGCAGCTTATCGGGGTCCGGATTAGGTTCACCCCTCCACTTT. This translates into CASSLSGSGLGSPLHF.

As concerns this clonotype: Just one base apart from a much larger clone, this may be a read error. Because it lacks the conserved phenylalanine or tryptophan at the end, this CDR3 is likely a read error. The chain carries TRBV20-1 and TRBJ1-1; no definite D call. Germline V gene sequence: CDR1 DFQATT, CDR2 SNEGSKA (reference sequence). CDR3 length: 12 amino acids. Trimming shortened V by 2 bases and J by 1 base, and 5 bases separated the two germline ends. In DNA form, the CDR3 reads TGCAGTGCTAGACCAGAGAACACTGAAGCTTTCTCT. Amino acids: CSARPENTEAFS.

The J gene is TRBJ2-2, the V gene TRBV10-3, with 9 positions matching TRBD1. Germline CDR1 ENHRY, CDR2 SYGVKD. V lost 4 bases, J lost 4 bases, and 1 base stayed unmatched. The length of the CDR3 is 14 residues. The CDR3, as DNA: TGTGCCATCAGTGGGACAGGGGCCACCGGGGAGCTGTTTTTT. Its protein product is CAISGTGATGELFF.

This clonotype was counted only a few times. The chain links TRBV19 to TRBJ1-2; 9 bases are a match to TRBD1. Trimming at V came to 5 bases and at J to 8 bases, leaving 9 bases not matched to a gene. Germline CDR1 is LNHDA and CDR2 is SQIVND (reference sequence). The CDR3 runs 14 residues. The CDR3 coding sequence is TGTGCCAGTAGTCCCACAGGGGGCGTTGGCGGCTACACCTTC. It specifies CASSPTGGVGGYTF.

V and J are TRBV24-1 and TRBJ2-2; 7 bases fit TRBD2. J lost 1 base, V lost 9 bases, and 1 base had no gene match. CDR3 length equals 13 residues. CDR1 KGHDR and CDR2 SFDVKD come from the germline V gene. The CDR3: CATAGENTGELFF. CDR3 coding DNA: TGTGCCACCGCGGGGGAGAACACCGGGGAGCTGTTTTTT.

This clonotype was seen a handful of times. The V and J genes are TRBV29-1 and TRBJ2-4, with D perhaps matching TRBD1 (5 bases). Germline CDR1 reads SQVTM; CDR2 reads ANQGSEA. Trimming shortened V by 6 bases and J by 0 bases, and 15 bases separated the two germline ends. The CDR3 is made up of 15 amino acids. CDR3 sequence: CSVVQDLLAKNIQYF. In DNA form, the CDR3 reads TGCAGCGTAGTACAGGATTTACTAGCCAAAAACATTCAGTACTTC.

This clonotype was observed a handful of times. The CDR3 DNA follows: TGCGCCAGCAGCCCAGGGACAGGCCACAACTCTGGGGCCAACGTCCTGACTTTC. Amino acids: CASSPGTGHNSGANVLTF. The genes are TRBV5-1 and TRBJ2-6, with TRBD1 matching over 8 bases. CDR3 length equals 18 residues. CDR1 SGHRS and CDR2 YFSETQ come from the germline V gene. The ends lost 4 bases at V and 0 bases at J; junction bases unmatched: 9.

This clonotype has more than one count but fewer than ten. A much larger clone sits a single nucleotide away, making a read error possible. The V gene is TRBV2, the J gene TRBJ2-1, with TRBD2 matching over 11 bases. This CDR3 is built from 17 residues. Germline lookup yields CDR1 SNHLY and CDR2 FYNNEI. CDR3 loop: CASGEASGTSGYNEQFF. CDR3 in DNA: TGTGCCAGCGGTGAAGCCTCCGGGACTAGCGGCTACAATGAGCAGTTCTTC.

This clonotype was detected many times. The chain couples TRBV2 to TRBJ1-1; 9 nucleotides line up with TRBD1. CDR1 and CDR2 (germline): SNHLY, FYNNEI. The CDR3 is made up of 14 amino acids. V was clipped by 4 bases and J by 4 bases; unmatched bases: 4. The chain's CDR3 is CASSGQGVATEAFF. For the CDR3, the DNA is TGTGCCAGCAGTGGACAGGGGGTTGCCACTGAAGCTTTCTTT.

This clonotype has more than one count but fewer than ten. The gene calls are TRBV3-1 and TRBJ1-6; D ambiguous. V was shortened by 1 base and J by 8 bases, with 9 bases between the two germline ends. The CDR3 runs to 14 residues. Germline values: CDR1 LGHDT, CDR2 YNNKEL (reference sequence). CDR3 DNA: TGTGCCAGCAGCCAAGGATTCGGGGATTCACCCCTCCACTTT. Its protein product is CASSQGFGDSPLHF.

V gene TRBV20-1 combines with J gene TRBJ2-3, with D possibly TRBD2 on 5 matching bases. Trimming removed 5 bases from V and 6 bases from J, with 9 bases in between. The CDR3 is 11 residues long. Germline V gives CDR1 DFQATT, CDR2 SNEGSKA (reference sequence). CDR3 nucleotides: TGCAGTGCTTGGGAGTGGGATACGCAGTATTTT. Translation: CSAWEWDTQYF.

The V call is TRBV18, the J call TRBJ1-2, with D perhaps matching TRBD1 (6 bases). The CDR3 is 19 amino acids. Germline CDR1 reads KGHSH; CDR2 reads LQKENI. With 3 bases removed from V and 3 bases from J, the gap between germline ends came to 26 bases. The CDR3 loop reads CASSPVWTAPGAQHYGYTF. As DNA, the CDR3 is TGTGCCAGCTCACCGGTTTGGACAGCCCCCGGGGCACAACACTATGGCTACACCTTC.

The rearrangement joins TRBV28 to TRBJ2-5; 7 bases fit TRBD1. V shed 7 bases and J 1 base; nucleotides not matched to a gene: 3. The CDR3 consists of 13 residues. Per germline, CDR1 MDHEN and CDR2 SYDVKM. The CDR3 DNA reads as TGTGCCAGCAAACCAGGGGGCCAAGAGACCCAGTACTTC. The encoded protein is CASKPGGQETQYF.

The chain employs TRBV5-4 and TRBJ1-2; D not certain. This CDR3 region has 15 residues. With 5 bases removed from V and 7 bases from J, the gap between germline ends came to 21 bases. Germline CDR1 is SGHNT and CDR2 is YYREEE (reference sequence). The CDR3 nucleotides read TGTGCCAGCAGTACTGACCAGGCCCGAACACCTGGCTACACCTTC. This sequence encodes CASSTDQARTPGYTF.

This chain connects TRBV3-1 to TRBJ1-6; perhaps TRBD1 as D (6 bases). Trimming left V 0 bases short and J 10 bases short, with 16 bases between. In germline, CDR1 is LGHDT, CDR2 YNNKEL (reference sequence). This CDR3 comprises 16 residues. In DNA, the CDR3 is TGTGCCAGCAGCCAAGATGGGGCAGGGGCCTGGTCACCCCTCCACTTT. Its protein is CASSQDGAGAWSPLHF. The full variable domain, with the rest looked up from reference TRBV3-1 and TRBJ1-6, is DTAVSQTPKYLVTQMGNDKSIKCEQNLGHDTMYWYKQDSKKFLKIMFSYNNKELIINETVPNRFSPKSPDKAHLNLHINSLELGDSAVYFCASSQDGAGAWSPLHFGNGTRLTVT.

This clonotype occurred a few times. The rearrangement links TRBV5-1 to TRBJ2-5; D may be TRBD1 or TRBD2 (5 bases each). Germline CDR1 SGHRS, CDR2 YFSETQ. The CDR3 is made up of 15 amino acids. Trimming took 4 bases from V and 0 from J, leaving 13 bases between them. The CDR3 sequence: CASSPRDGYQETQYF. For the CDR3, the DNA is TGCGCCAGCAGCCCCAGGGACGGCTACCAAGAGACCCAGTACTTC.

The rearrangement uses TRBV6-1 and TRBJ1-5; TRBD1 is a possible D gene (5 bases). Germline assignment: CDR1 MNHNS and CDR2 SASEGT. The CDR3 covers 16 residues. V lost 4 bases, J lost 0 bases, and 13 bases lay in between. The CDR3 DNA is TGTGCCAGCAGTGGGAGTTGGGGCCATAGCAATCAGCCCCAGCATTTT. As protein: CASSGSWGHSNQPQHF.

CDR3 bases: TGTGCCACCAGTGCGGATTTAAGAGGCTATGGCTACACCTTC. Translation: CATSADLRGYGYTF. V gene TRBV24-1 combines with J gene TRBJ1-2, with no clear D. V gave up 5 bases and J gave up 4 bases, with 13 bases separating them. This CDR3 is built from 14 residues. The germline V gene has CDR1 KGHDR and CDR2 SFDVKD.